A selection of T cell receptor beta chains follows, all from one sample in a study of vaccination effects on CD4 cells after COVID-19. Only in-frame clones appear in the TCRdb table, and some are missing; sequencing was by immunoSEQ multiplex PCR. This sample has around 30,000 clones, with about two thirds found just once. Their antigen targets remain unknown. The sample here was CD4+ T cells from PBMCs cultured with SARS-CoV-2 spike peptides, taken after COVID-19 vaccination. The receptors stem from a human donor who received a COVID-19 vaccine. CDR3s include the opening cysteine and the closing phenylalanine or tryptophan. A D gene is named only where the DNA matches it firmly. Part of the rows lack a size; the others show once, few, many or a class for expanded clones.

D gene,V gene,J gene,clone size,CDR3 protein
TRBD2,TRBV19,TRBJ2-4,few,CASSTRLAGDQVSAKNIQYF
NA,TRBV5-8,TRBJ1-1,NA,CASSLRLVHTEAFF
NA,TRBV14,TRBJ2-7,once,CASSQIGTTYYEQYF
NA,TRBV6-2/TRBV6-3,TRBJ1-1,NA,CASSYYLPQPNTEAFF
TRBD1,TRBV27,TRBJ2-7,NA,CASSQDRGQQYF
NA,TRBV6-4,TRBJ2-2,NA,CASSEGTANTGELFF
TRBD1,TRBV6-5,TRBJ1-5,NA,CASTYRGANNQPQHF
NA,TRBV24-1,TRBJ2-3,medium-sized,CATSDFGATTDTQYF
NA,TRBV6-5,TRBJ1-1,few,CASSYGQGLAEAFF
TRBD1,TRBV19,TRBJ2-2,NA,CASSIVAGGTGELFF
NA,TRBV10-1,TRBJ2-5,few,CASNEGAEKTQYF
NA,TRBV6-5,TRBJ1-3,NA,CASSLGGAGNTIYF
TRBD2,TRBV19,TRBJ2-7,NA,CASSVKRDDYEQYF
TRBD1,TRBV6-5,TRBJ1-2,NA,CASRSMGQGIYGYTF
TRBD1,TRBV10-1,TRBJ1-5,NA,CARTGDNQPQHF
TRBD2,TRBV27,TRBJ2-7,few,CASSSGLLRKPYEQYF
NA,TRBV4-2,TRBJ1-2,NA,CASSQTGPYGYTF
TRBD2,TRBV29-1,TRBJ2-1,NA,CSVEDAREVQFF
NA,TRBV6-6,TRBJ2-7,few,CASIKGTETSYEQYF
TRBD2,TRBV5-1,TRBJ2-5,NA,CASGQTGTSGGAVSETQYF
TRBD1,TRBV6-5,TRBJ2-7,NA,CASRGDSSAQYF
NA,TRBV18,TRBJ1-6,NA,CASSKSARGGNNSPLHF
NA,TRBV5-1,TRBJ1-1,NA,CASRDIGMNTEAFF
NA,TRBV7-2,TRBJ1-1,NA,CASSPGAGYAEAFF
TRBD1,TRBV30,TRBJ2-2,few,CAWSVLSFGTVLTGELFF
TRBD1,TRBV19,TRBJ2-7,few,CASSLDRGYEQYF
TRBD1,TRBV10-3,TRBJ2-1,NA,CAISEGQGTLSKQFF
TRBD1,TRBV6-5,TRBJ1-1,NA,CASSYGGTGGNTEAFF
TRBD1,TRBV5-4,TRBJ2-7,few,CASSLDRGRAEQYF
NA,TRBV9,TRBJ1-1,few,CASSVVRGYTEAFF
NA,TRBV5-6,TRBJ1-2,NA,CASSSGGQNYGYTF
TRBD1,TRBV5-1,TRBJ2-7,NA,CASSLSAGQGIYEQYF
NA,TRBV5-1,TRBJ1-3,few,CASSLDGTAGNTIYF
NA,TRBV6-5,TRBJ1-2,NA,CASSYDGYGYTF
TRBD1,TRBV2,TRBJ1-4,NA,CASTARQGGGEKLFF
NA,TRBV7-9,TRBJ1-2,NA,CASSLLLEGYTF
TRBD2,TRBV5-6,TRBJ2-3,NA,CASSLPAGFTDTQYF
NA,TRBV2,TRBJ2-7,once,CASNLEGGLYEQYF
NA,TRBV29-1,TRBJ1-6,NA,CSVAGTNNSPLHF
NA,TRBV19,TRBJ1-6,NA,CASSRTAQGSGSPLHF
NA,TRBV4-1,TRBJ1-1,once,CASSQLSQDTEAFF
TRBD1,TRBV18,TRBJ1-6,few,CASSPGTGNFSPLHF
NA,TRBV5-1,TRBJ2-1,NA,CASSRTGMDYNEQFF
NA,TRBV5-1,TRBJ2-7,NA,CASSLDRPEGEQYF
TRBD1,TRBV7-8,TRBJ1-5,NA,CASSSTPGQRNQPQHF
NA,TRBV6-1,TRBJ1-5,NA,CASSEGAGSGDQPQHF